The following is a TCR beta chain sequence with its context. The antigen it binds to is not known. Base quality data are lacking; no much larger clone is found one base away. The data were taken from a study of blood T cell repertoires in COVID-19 (dated by TCRdb to 2018 to 2021). With respect to the entire study: Samples covering the acute and convalescent phases of COVID-19 were provided by collaborators in the United States, Italy and Spain. The prospective study material was composed of cDNA or gDNA derived from T cells, B-cell-depleted T cells, or PBMCs. Deeply sampled blood TCRbeta repertoires from subjects exposed to, actively infected with, or recovered from COVID-19 were included in the dataset. A freely available public database, intended as a resource for researchers studying the immune response to SARS-CoV-2, is where the repertoires were released. Samples came from the ongoing ImmuneRACE study (first 160 participants) plus 1,254 subjects from 6 global collaborators. The sample metadata nearly always contained a de-identified subject ID, COVID-19 status, age in years and sex. Where available, HLA class I and class II types were obtained from metadata supplied by the sample provider rather than from assay-based typing.

Findings and caveats that apply to the study as a whole: How much clinical and demographic metadata was included differed by source and by participant, and the metadata was provided uncurated.

TCRbeta CDR3 regions were amplified from genomic DNA using the immunoSEQ Assay, a bias-controlled multiplex PCR. The paper's data handling went like this. The number of nucleated cells in each sample was estimated by amplification of reference gene primers within the assay. To quantify the absolute abundance of each unique TCRbeta CDR3 rearrangement, sequence reads were collapsed and filtered. Productive Simpson clonality was computed per sample as the square root of Simpson's diversity index over productive rearrangements. In its TCRdb copy, this immuneACCESS table keeps in-frame sequences only and misses some clones. Where compared with another copy, unresolved V genes explain less than half of these, and the others have no known cause. D and trimming were read from the DNA, whereas the V and J calls and clone size are those reported in that table. The sample includes 55,000 to 70,000 clones, with approximately 85% observed a single time. The ten most abundant clones make up less than 55% of the sample.

One collaborating source in Seattle enrolled patients while the patients were actively infected and followed the patients over time throughout the course of disease. Each collaborating institution followed its own protocols to collect whole blood in K2EDTA tubes. Collaborator samples were shipped for TCRbeta analysis as frozen whole blood, isolated PBMCs, or DNA extracted from either sample type. The source of this sequence is a woman in her sixties with COVID-19, enrolled during active disease. Sequenced: peripheral blood.

The CDR3 protein sequence reads: CASSPNFGGHSGEAFF. The nucleotides read TGCGCCAGCAGCCCAAACTTCGGTGGACATTCCGGAGAAGCTTTCTTT. Recombination linked TRBV4-1 to TRBJ1-1; TRBD1 might be the D gene, on 5 matching bases. CDR1 and CDR2 were assigned from the germline V gene as MGHRA and YSYEKL. The CDR3 measures 16 amino acids from cysteine to phenylalanine. Only CDR3 DNA is held: 48 bases, read in frame from base 1. V drops 4 bases and J drops 8 bases, leaving 23 bases in between.